This T cell receptor (beta chain) stems from a study of blood T cell repertoires in COVID-19 (dated by TCRdb to 2018 to 2020). Context from the whole study: Samples covering the acute and convalescent phases of COVID-19 were provided by collaborators in the United States, Italy and Spain. The material from the prospective study consisted of cDNA or gDNA derived from T cells, B-cell-depleted T cells, or PBMCs. Deeply sampled blood TCRbeta repertoires from subjects exposed to, actively infected with, or recovered from COVID-19 were included in the dataset. The repertoires were released in a freely available public database meant as a resource for research on the immune response to SARS-CoV-2. The samples were drawn from two sources: the first 160 participants of the ongoing ImmuneRACE study, and about 1,300 subjects contributed by 6 global collaborators. Nearly every sample came with metadata listing a de-identified subject ID, COVID-19 status, age in years and sex. Where available, HLA class I and class II types were obtained from metadata supplied by the sample provider rather than from assay-based typing. On the study overall, not on this receptor specifically: The amount of clinical and demographic metadata varied by source and participant and was provided uncurated.

V loses 2 bases at its end and J loses 9 bases; junction bases beyond the gene matches: 1. The CDR3 covers 13 residues, taking in both the cysteine and the phenylalanine. The read is trimmed to its CDR3 DNA, 39 bases read in frame from base 1. CDR1 and CDR2 were assigned from the germline V gene as SGHRS and YFSETQ. Whole blood was collected in K2EDTA tubes by collaborating institutions according to the institutions' own protocols. For TCRbeta analysis, collaborator samples were shipped as frozen whole blood, as isolated PBMCs, or as DNA extracted from either sample type. TCRbeta CDR3 regions were amplified from genomic DNA using the immunoSEQ Assay, a bias-controlled multiplex PCR. As for the original processing: The number of nucleated cells in each sample was estimated by amplification of reference gene primers within the assay. To quantify the absolute abundance of each unique TCRbeta CDR3 rearrangement, sequence reads were collapsed and filtered. For each sample, productive Simpson clonality was calculated by taking the square root of Simpson's diversity index across productive rearrangements. This is the immuneACCESS table as TCRdb keeps it, with only in-frame sequences that have V and J called. A part of the clones is gone; compared with another copy, unresolved V genes explain less than half, and the rest is unexplained. Clone size and the V and J calls come from that table; the DNA yielded D and trimming. In all, the sample holds some 340,000 clones, and 85% of those were seen once. The ten largest make up roughly 3.6% of the sample.

This clone was detected only a few times. Its antigen is currently not known. The input lacks base qualities; no much larger clone sits a single base away. The receptor was derived from a woman aged 18-29 years with acute or convalescent COVID-19. What was sequenced was peripheral blood. The rearranged segments are TRBV5-1 and TRBJ1-6; 8 junctional bases match TRBD1. The nucleotide sequence is given as TGCGCCAGCAGCTTTCAGGGGGCTTCACCCCTCCACTTT. It translates as CASSFQGASPLHF. The CDR3, completed at both ends by the reference TRBV5-1 and TRBJ1-6 genes, gives the full variable domain KAGVTQTPRYLIKTRGQQVTLSCSPISGHRSVSWYQQTPGQGLQFLFEYFSETQRNKGNFPGRFSGRQFSNSRSEMNVSTLELGDSALYLCASSFQGASPLHFGNGTRLTVT.